The source of this TCR beta chain is a study of CD8 T cells in ankylosing spondylitis. In TCRdb, the 5' RACE reads were re-called with MiXCR into one record per CDR3 protein. The profile shows just under 350,000 distinct CDR3 sequences, roughly 15% of them singletons. The germline CDR1 and CDR2 sequences are SEHNR and FQNEAQ (reference sequence). The CDR3 has 15 amino acids. V was shortened by 4 bases and J by 0 bases, with 10 bases between the two germline ends. This clonotype was seen more than once but under ten times. V is TRBV7-9 and J is TRBJ1-3; no clear D. Input material: blood, either unsorted or a sorted T cell fraction (not recorded which). This receptor was obtained from a male donor with ankylosing spondylitis or in good health (not recorded which). CDR3 bases: TGTGCCAGCAGCTCGCCGGGCCTCTCTGGAAACACCATATATTTT. This codes for CASSSPGLSGNTIYF.